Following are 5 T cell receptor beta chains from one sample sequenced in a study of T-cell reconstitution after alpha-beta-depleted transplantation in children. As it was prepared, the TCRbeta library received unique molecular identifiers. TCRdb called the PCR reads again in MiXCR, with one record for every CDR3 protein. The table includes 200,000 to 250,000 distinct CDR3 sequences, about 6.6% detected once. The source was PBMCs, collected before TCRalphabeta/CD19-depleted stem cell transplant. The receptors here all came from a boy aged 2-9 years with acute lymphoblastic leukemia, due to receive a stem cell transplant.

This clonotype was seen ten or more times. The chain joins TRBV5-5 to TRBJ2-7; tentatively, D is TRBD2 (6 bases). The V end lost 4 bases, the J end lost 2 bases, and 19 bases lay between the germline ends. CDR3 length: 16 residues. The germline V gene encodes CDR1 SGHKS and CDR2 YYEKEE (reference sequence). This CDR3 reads CASSPSVAGITYEQYF. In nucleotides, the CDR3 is TGTGCCAGCAGCCCCTCGGTGGCGGGGATCACCTACGAGCAGTACTTC.

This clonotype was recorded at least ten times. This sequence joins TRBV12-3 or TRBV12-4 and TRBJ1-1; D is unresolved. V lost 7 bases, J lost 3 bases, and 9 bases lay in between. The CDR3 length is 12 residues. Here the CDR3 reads CASTTVHTEAFF. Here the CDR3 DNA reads TGTGCCAGCACCACCGTACACACTGAAGCTTTCTTT.

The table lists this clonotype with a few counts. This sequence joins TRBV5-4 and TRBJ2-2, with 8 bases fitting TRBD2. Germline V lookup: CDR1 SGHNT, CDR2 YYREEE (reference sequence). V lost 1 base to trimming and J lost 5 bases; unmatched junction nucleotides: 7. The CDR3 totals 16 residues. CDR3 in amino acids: CASSLKREKGTGELFF. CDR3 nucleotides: TGTGCCAGCAGCTTGAAGCGGGAGAAGGGTACCGGGGAGCTGTTTTTT.

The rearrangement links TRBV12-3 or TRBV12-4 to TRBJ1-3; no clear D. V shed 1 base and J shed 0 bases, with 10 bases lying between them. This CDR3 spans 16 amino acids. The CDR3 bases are TGTGCCAGCAGTTTAGGGTTTCGGGGCTCTGGAAACACCATATATTTT. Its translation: CASSLGFRGSGNTIYF.

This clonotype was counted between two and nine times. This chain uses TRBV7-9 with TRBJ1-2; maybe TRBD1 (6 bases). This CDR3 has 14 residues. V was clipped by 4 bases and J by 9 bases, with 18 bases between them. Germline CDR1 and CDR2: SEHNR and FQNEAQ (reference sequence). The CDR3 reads CASSSEGLQGSYTF. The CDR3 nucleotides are TGTGCCAGCAGCTCAGAGGGTCTACAGGGAAGCTACACCTTC.